This T cell receptor beta chain came from a study of blood T cell repertoires in COVID-19 (dated by TCRdb to about 2020). Turning to the overall study: Collaborator samples came from the United States, Italy and Spain and covered acute and convalescent phases of COVID-19. The prospective study material was composed of cDNA or gDNA derived from T cells, B-cell-depleted T cells, or PBMCs. The dataset comprised deeply sampled blood TCRbeta repertoires from subjects exposed to, actively infected with, or recovered from COVID-19. A freely available public database, intended as a resource for researchers studying the immune response to SARS-CoV-2, is where the repertoires were released. The samples were drawn from two sources: the first 160 participants of the ongoing ImmuneRACE study, and approximately 1,300 subjects contributed by 6 global collaborators. Sample metadata almost always included a de-identified subject ID, COVID-19 status, age in years and sex. Where HLA class I and class II types were available, the types were taken from metadata supplied by the sample provider, not from assay-based typing.

Overall study results and their limits: The quantity of clinical and demographic metadata differed by source and by participant and was supplied without curation.

Concerning this clone: No antigen is known for it. Base qualities are not at hand, and no much larger clone is one base apart.

The collaborating institutions used their own protocols to collect whole blood in K2EDTA tubes. Collaborator samples were shipped for TCRbeta analysis as frozen whole blood, isolated PBMCs, or DNA extracted from either sample type. The CDR3 runs 14 residues from the cysteine to the phenylalanine. Only the CDR3 region is kept as DNA, spanning 42 bases read in frame from base 1. Sequences PRHDT (CDR1) and FYEKMQ (CDR2) are obtained from the germline V gene (reference sequence). Germline trimming amounts to 5 bases on V and 4 bases on J, with 8 as the count of junction bases outside the gene matches. The immunoSEQ Assay, a bias-controlled multiplex PCR, was used to amplify TCRbeta CDR3 regions from genomic DNA. The original pipeline was this. Within the assay, amplification of reference gene primers was used to estimate how many nucleated cells each sample contained. Sequence reads were collapsed and filtered to measure the absolute abundance of every unique TCRbeta CDR3 rearrangement. For each sample, productive Simpson clonality was calculated by taking the square root of Simpson's diversity index across productive rearrangements. The table was pulled from immuneACCESS by TCRdb, which kept in-frame rearrangements only. Such tables lose some clones; where checked, under half of the loss comes from unresolved V genes, and the rest has no known cause. That table gives V, J and clone size, and the DNA gave D and trimming. The sample yields approximately 110,000 clones; over 70% were counted once. About 0.8% of the sample rests with the top ten.

The sequencing input was peripheral blood. The receptor comes from a woman aged 70-85 years with acute or convalescent COVID-19. The sequence joins TRBV13 to TRBJ2-7; TRBD1 matches 7 bases in the middle. Read as DNA, the sequence is TGTGCCAGCAGCCAGGGGGACAGTTTATACGAGCAGTACTTC. Its translation is CASSQGDSLYEQYF.